The 21 T cell receptor beta chains given below trace back to one sample, sequenced in a study of cytomegalovirus exposure and HLA in healthy donors. The PCR had 60 Vbeta and 13 Jbeta primers. Here immunoSEQ multiplex PCR was the method, and the copy in TCRdb shows in-frame clones only, minus some. This sample has 100,000 to 150,000 clones; more than 65% occur once, and the top ten carry 4.2%. The sequencing input was PBMCs. The receptors originated from a male donor in good health and CMV-seropositive.

This clone was seen once. V usage is TRBV29-1 and J usage is TRBJ1-3; D is possibly TRBD1 (5 bases). Trimming took off 3 bases at V and 2 bases at J, with 20 bases between the two ends. The germline gives CDR1 SQVTM, CDR2 ANQGSEA. This CDR3 is built from 17 residues. The CDR3 sequence: CSVDYRGGVGAGNTIYF. Written as DNA, the CDR3 is TGCAGCGTTGACTACAGAGGAGGGGTAGGAGCTGGAAACACCATATATTTT.

This clone was observed once. Here the CDR3 reads CASSFDRGRGEQYF. CDR3 bases: TGTGCCAGCAGCTTCGACAGGGGGCGTGGCGAGCAGTACTTC. The V call is TRBV7-2, the J call TRBJ2-7; 10 positions match TRBD1. The CDR3 runs to 14 residues. Looked up from germline, CDR1 is SGHTA and CDR2 is FQGNSA. The V gene end was trimmed by 3 bases and the J gene end by 6 bases; junction bases not matched to a gene: 5. Full variable domain (missing parts from reference TRBV7-2 and TRBJ2-7): GAGVSQSPSNKVTEKGKDVELRCDPISGHTALYWYRQSLGQGLEFLIYFQGNSAPDKSGLPSDRFSAERTGGSVSTLTIQRTQQEDSAVYLCASSFDRGRGEQYFGPGTRLTVT.

The V and J genes are TRBV9 and TRBJ2-5; the D is unclear. The DNA end is a closer match to TRBJ2-7, so the J assignment may be wrong. The CDR3 totals 15 residues. Per the germline V gene, CDR1 is SGDLS and CDR2 is YYNGEE. The CDR3 spells CASSVVELPLSEQYF. In DNA form, the CDR3 reads TGTGCCAGCAGCGTAGTGGAGCTACCCCTGTCCGAGCAGTACTTC.

The chain recombines TRBV6-1 with TRBJ2-7; 10 bases line up with TRBD1. This CDR3 region has 15 residues. The J segment lost 0 bases and the V segment lost 3 bases, leaving 2 bases of the junction unmatched. The germline CDR1 and CDR2 sequences are MNHNS and SASEGT. The CDR3 sequence is CASSEGQGLSYEQYF. The CDR3 bases are TGTGCCAGCAGTGAGGGACAGGGGCTCTCCTACGAGCAGTACTTC.

This chain uses TRBV5-1 with TRBJ2-2; D gene uncertain. Germline loops: CDR1 SGHRS, CDR2 YFSETQ. This CDR3 has 14 amino acids. The germline V and J ends were trimmed by 4 bases and 3 bases, with 10 bases remaining between them. CDR3 in amino acids: CASSPTGDTGELFF. The CDR3 DNA reads TGCGCCAGCAGCCCGACTGGAGACACCGGGGAGCTGTTTTTT.

The chain has TRBV4-1 and TRBJ2-7; D is perhaps TRBD1 (5 bases). Germline V CDR1 and CDR2: MGHRA, YSYEKL. CDR3 length: 14 amino acids. With 4 bases removed from V and 2 bases from J, the gap between germline ends came to 12 bases. The CDR3 is CASSLRTDTYEQYF. As DNA, the CDR3 is TGCGCCAGCAGCCTCCGGACGGACACCTACGAGCAGTACTTC.

This clone came up once. Here the CDR3 reads CASSLTGGALYNEQFF. CDR3 coding DNA: TGCGCCAGCAGCTTGACAGGGGGGGCCCTCTACAATGAGCAGTTCTTC. The chain carries TRBV5-1 and TRBJ2-1; D is possibly TRBD1 (8 bases). Trimming removed 1 base from V and 3 bases from J, with 14 bases in between. The CDR3 totals 16 residues. Germline-derived CDR1 and CDR2 are SGHRS and YFSETQ. The full variable domain, its missing parts supplied by reference TRBV5-1 and TRBJ2-1, is KAGVTQTPRYLIKTRGQQVTLSCSPISGHRSVSWYQQTPGQGLQFLFEYFSETQRNKGNFPGRFSGRQFSNSRSEMNVSTLELGDSALYLCASSLTGGALYNEQFFGPGTRLTVL.

J is TRBJ2-7 and V is TRBV19; TRBD2 matches at 15 bases. The CDR3 is 16 residues long. CDR1 LNHDA and CDR2 SQIVND come from the germline V gene (reference sequence). V lost 5 bases to trimming and J lost 1 base; unmatched junction nucleotides: 3. CDR3 amino acids: CASSSGLAGGSYEQYF. The CDR3 DNA reads TGTGCCAGTAGTTCGGGACTAGCGGGAGGATCCTACGAGCAGTACTTC.

This clone has more than one count but fewer than ten. This chain joins TRBV18 and TRBJ1-2, with 8 bases that match TRBD1. This CDR3 has 15 amino acids. V lost 2 bases and J lost 3; bases outside the gene matches: 5. In germline, CDR1 is KGHSH, CDR2 LQKENI. The CDR3 DNA sequence: TGTGCCAGCTCACCAGGTACAGGGGGTGACTATGGCTACACCTTC. Amino acids: CASSPGTGGDYGYTF.

This clone was seen a handful of times. The chain has TRBV18 and TRBJ2-5, with 8 nucleotides matching TRBD2. CDR1 is KGHSH and CDR2 is LQKENI in the germline V gene. CDR3 size: 15 residues. J was trimmed by 3 bases and V by 3 bases; bases with no gene match: 6. This CDR3 reads CASSPVLAGKETQYF. CDR3 in DNA: TGTGCCAGCTCACCGGTTTTAGCGGGAAAAGAGACCCAGTACTTC. The variable domain in full, completed from reference TRBV18 and TRBJ2-5, reads NAGVMQNPRHLVRRRGQEARLRCSPMKGHSHVYWYRQLPEEGLKFMVYLQKENIIDESGMPKERFSAEFPKEGPSILRIQQVVRGDSAAYFCASSPVLAGKETQYFGPGTRLLVL.

The V call is TRBV11-2, the J call TRBJ2-5; possible D gene TRBD1, 5 bases. The tail of the sequence fits TRBJ2-7 better, so the J call may be wrong. The CDR3 has 15 amino acids. Germline V lookup: CDR1 SGHAT, CDR2 FQNNGV. The CDR3 protein is CASSLAPDMSSEQYF. The CDR3 DNA reads TGTGCCAGCAGCTTAGCCCCGGACATGTCAAGCGAGCAGTACTTC.

This chain connects TRBV28 to TRBJ1-4; weak D call: TRBD1 (6 bases). The CDR3 length is 15 residues. V was pared by 3 bases and J by 8 bases, with 16 bases between. Looked up from germline, CDR1 is MDHEN and CDR2 is SYDVKM. CDR3 amino acids: CASSLAGVAKEKLFF. CDR3 nucleotides: TGTGCCAGCAGTTTGGCAGGGGTGGCCAAGGAAAAACTGTTTTTT.

This chain uses TRBV28 with TRBJ1-2; unclear D gene. Germline V gene data show CDR1 as MDHEN and CDR2 as SYDVKM. Deletions cut 6 bases from V and 4 bases from J, with 12 bases between. This CDR3 spans 13 amino acids. Written as DNA, the CDR3 is TGTGCCAGCAGGACTCCAGACCGCTATGGCTACACCTTC. As protein: CASRTPDRYGYTF.

This rearrangement joins TRBV29-1 to TRBJ2-1, with D perhaps TRBD1 (6 bases). V was clipped by 7 bases and J by 2 bases, with 15 bases between them. The CDR3 extends over 14 amino acids. Germline V gives CDR1 SQVTM, CDR2 ANQGSEA. The CDR3: CSERTATPYNEQFF. The CDR3 DNA follows: TGCAGCGAGCGGACAGCAACCCCCTACAATGAGCAGTTCTTC.

The J gene is TRBJ2-1, the V gene TRBV5-6; 7 bases align to TRBD1. J lost 3 bases, V lost 4 bases, and 7 bases had no gene match. The CDR3 runs 15 residues. Per the germline V gene, CDR1 is SGHDT and CDR2 is YYEEEE. The CDR3 region is CASSQGVGYYNEQFF. DNA for the CDR3: TGTGCCAGCAGCCAGGGGGTGGGCTACTACAATGAGCAGTTCTTC.

The genes are TRBV30 and TRBJ2-7, with a weak D call TRBD1 (6 bases). Germline CDR1 GTSNPN, CDR2 SVGIG (reference sequence). The CDR3 is 13 residues long. Trimming removed 4 bases from V and 0 bases from J, with 10 bases in between. This CDR3 is CAWTNRVSYEQYF. As DNA, the CDR3 is TGTGCCTGGACGAACAGGGTCTCCTACGAGCAGTACTTC.

This clone was counted only a few times. The rearrangement links TRBV5-1 to TRBJ1-2, with D uncertain. Per the germline V gene, CDR1 is SGHRS and CDR2 is YFSETQ. The length of the CDR3 is 13 residues. Trimming took off 4 bases at V and 7 bases at J, with 14 bases between the two ends. Here the CDR3 DNA reads TGCGCCAGCAGCCCCGGAGGGTTAGGTGGCTACACCTTC. Translated: CASSPGGLGGYTF.

This chain uses TRBV29-1 with TRBJ1-2, with D uncertain. The ends were cut back, 4 bases at V and 5 bases at J, with 17 bases in the middle. Germline values: CDR1 SQVTM, CDR2 ANQGSEA. This CDR3 region has 14 residues. The CDR3 region has the DNA TGCAGCGTTGCAGGCCCTCCACCGCTATATGGCTACACCTTC. As protein: CSVAGPPPLYGYTF.

The rearrangement links TRBV5-6 to TRBJ1-6, with TRBD1 as a possible D gene (5 bases). Trimming shortened V by 5 bases and J by 6 bases, and 12 bases separated the two germline ends. The CDR3 runs 14 residues. The V gene's germline CDR1 is SGHDT and CDR2 YYEEEE. This CDR3 is CASRISGPNSPLHF. CDR3 DNA sequence: TGTGCCAGCAGGATCTCAGGGCCTAATTCACCCCTCCACTTT.

This chain connects TRBV15 to TRBJ1-5; the match to TRBD1 covers 8 bases. This CDR3 contains 17 residues. CDR1 and CDR2 from the germline V gene are LNHNV and YYDKDF (reference sequence). Trimming removed 5 bases from V and 0 bases from J; junction bases left unmatched: 9. The CDR3 sequence: CATSLRQGSDSNQPQHF. In DNA form, the CDR3 reads TGTGCCACCAGCCTTAGACAGGGGAGCGATAGCAATCAGCCCCAGCATTTT. The full variable domain, rest sourced from reference TRBV15 and TRBJ1-5, is DAMVIQNPRYQVTQFGKPVTLSCSQTLNHNVMYWYQQKSSQAPKLLFHYYDKDFNNEADTPDNFQSRRPNTSFCFLDIRSPGLGDTAMYLCATSLRQGSDSNQPQHFGDGTRLSIL.

V usage is TRBV28 and J usage is TRBJ1-5; 9 nucleotides match TRBD1. Germline trimming cut 11 bases from V and 3 bases from J; bases unmatched to any gene: 2. The germline CDR1 and CDR2 sequences are MDHEN and SYDVKM. This CDR3 has 12 residues. This chain's CDR3 is CAGTGPNQPQHF. CDR3 coding DNA: TGTGCCGGGACAGGGCCCAATCAGCCCCAGCATTTT.